This TCR beta chain stems from a study of breast tumors, draining lymph nodes, adjacent tissues. Samples came from axillary lymph nodes draining the breast cancer. The V end lost 1 base, the J end lost 5 bases, and 18 bases lay between the germline ends. The CDR3 has 17 residues. CDR1 and CDR2 (germline): SGHTS, YDEGEE. Findings and caveats of the study: Luminal-like breast cancer showed significantly greater tumor-nontumor repertoire similarity than basal-like breast cancer did. Findings are consistent with lymph node origin and intratumoral expansion of most tumor T cells. Tumors had less TCR diversity than lymph nodes, more than nontumor tissue.

TCRdb used MiXCR to reprocess the multiplex PCR reads, holding one entry per CDR3 protein. The top ten clones hold around 4.5% of a sample with about 180,000 distinct CDR3 sequences, 30% to 35% of them seen once. In its sample, this clonotype was seen many times. The antigen remains undetermined. The sequence was collected from a female donor with breast cancer. Some clones in this sample may be carry-over from other donors' samples. The sequenced sample was axillary lymph node tissue. The chain recombines TRBV5-8 with TRBJ1-4; D is ambiguous. The chain's CDR3 is CASSLRSVSRVNEKLFF. CDR3 in DNA: TGTGCCAGCAGCTTGCGTTCGGTTTCGAGGGTCAATGAAAAACTGTTTTTT.